This paragraph reports one TCR beta chain. The antigen is unknown. Germline CDR1 is MDHEN and CDR2 is SYDVKM. V shed 5 bases and J shed 5 bases, with 10 bases lying between them. This CDR3 has 13 amino acids. TCRdb fed the reads into MiXCR, producing one record per CDR3 protein. The sample lists some 71,000 distinct CDR3 sequences; about a fifth were seen once. This entry comes from a study of type 1 regulatory T cells. About the study: This in vitro CD4 product, T-allo10, is enriched for Tr1 cells and alloantigen-specific.

Study outcomes and limitations: Tr1 cells had a more restricted TCR repertoire than non-Tr1 cells.

The sample consisted of cultured type 1 regulatory T (Tr1) cells, either the whole culture or a sorted fraction (not recorded which). The receptor was isolated from a human donor in good health. The J gene is TRBJ2-1, the V gene TRBV28; D remains unclear. The CDR3 DNA follows: TGTGCCAGCAGTACCCTTATCAACAATGAGCAGTTCTTC. Protein product: CASSTLINNEQFF.